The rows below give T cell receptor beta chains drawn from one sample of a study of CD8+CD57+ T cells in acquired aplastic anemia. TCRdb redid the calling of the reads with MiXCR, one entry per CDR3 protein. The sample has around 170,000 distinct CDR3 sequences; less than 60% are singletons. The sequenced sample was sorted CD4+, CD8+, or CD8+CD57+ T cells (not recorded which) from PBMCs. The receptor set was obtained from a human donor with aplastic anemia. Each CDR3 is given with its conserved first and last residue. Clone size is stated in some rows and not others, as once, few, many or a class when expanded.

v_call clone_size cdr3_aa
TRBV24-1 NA CATSVGNYGYTF
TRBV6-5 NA CASSYPQDRADNQPQHF
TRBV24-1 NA CATSDLGARGGYTF
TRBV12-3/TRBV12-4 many CASSFPGSKDTQYF
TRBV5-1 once CASSLTGTGDEQYF
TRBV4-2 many CASSQDLTLPIDTQYF
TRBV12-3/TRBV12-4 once CASSFSRQGGELFF
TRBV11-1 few CASSSTTGDGNQPQHF
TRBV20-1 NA CSARDLRGGGQETQYF
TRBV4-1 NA CASSYRERSTDTQYF
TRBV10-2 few CASSEKGDYGYTF
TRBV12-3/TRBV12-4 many CASRGRGSSYNEQFF
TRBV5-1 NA CASSPQGAVYNEQFF
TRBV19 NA CASIPDTTDQPQHF
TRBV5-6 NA CASSFRDRNTGELFF
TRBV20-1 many CSARMGLYNEQFF
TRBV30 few CAWTRDVYEAFF
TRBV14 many CASSQDSSRAEAFF
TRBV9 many CASTLLGGELFF
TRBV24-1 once CATSDPRSGIGKTQYF
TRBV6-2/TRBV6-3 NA CASSGLAGLYEQYF
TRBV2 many CASSQTSGSGNEQFF
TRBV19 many CASSISSRLAGYYNEQFF
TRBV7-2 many CASSLRSGIANEQFF
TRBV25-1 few CASSAHRGRGTEAFF
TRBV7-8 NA CASSLGPQQGRVGELFF
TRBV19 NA CASSMSSGGGTQYF
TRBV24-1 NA CASSPSARRDTQYF
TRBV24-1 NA CATPASGPANGNTEAFF
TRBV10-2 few CASSRLDNEQFF
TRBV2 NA CASSVLGYGYTF
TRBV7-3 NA CASSFDGTSGDEQYF